This TCR beta chain was observed in a study of T cell changes during pregnancy in multiple sclerosis. Libraries were prepared by immunoSEQ multiplex PCR; TCRdb keeps only in-frame clonotypes and omits some of them. The sample gives about 62,000 clones, roughly nine tenths of which show up once; about 2.5% is in the top ten. Germline V CDR1 and CDR2: SGHTA, FQGNSA. This CDR3 is 12 amino acids long. Trimming stripped 5 bases from V and 9 bases from J, with 8 bases between. The TCR was taken from a female donor with multiple sclerosis, enrolled in a pregnancy study. The chain uses TRBV7-2 and TRBJ1-6; a weak D match, TRBD1 (5 bases). This material consisted of peripheral blood, taken in the first trimester of pregnancy. The CDR3 protein is CASSGQGSPLHF. CDR3 nucleotides: TGTGCCAGCAGCGGCCAGGGTTCACCCCTCCACTTT.